This T cell receptor beta chain was found in a study of T cells in Graves' hyperthyroidism and ophthalmopathy. Study as a whole: Peripheral blood sampling occurred at initial diagnosis, before any treatment. Study results and limitations: The authors' 13 V-J model separated ophthalmopathy from stable hyperthyroidism.

Orbital computed tomography, thyroid ultrasound, serum thyroxine and TRAb, and clinical symptoms together informed the diagnoses. There were TCR beta CDR3 regions amplified from RNA transcripts. HTBI primers were used for first-round RT-PCR of the TCR CDR3. TCRdb re-derived calls from the multiplex PCR reads in MiXCR, one entry per CDR3 protein. The profile covers some 340,000 distinct CDR3 sequences, with roughly an eighth appearing a single time and about 37% taken by the ten largest. This clonotype was detected many times. Its target is unknown. The CDR3 runs to 13 residues. Germline loops: CDR1 KGHDR, CDR2 SFDVKD. Trimming shortened V by 3 bases and J by 2 bases, and 6 bases separated the two germline ends.

The origin of this receptor is a woman aged 35 to 49 with Graves' ophthalmopathy. Specimen: blood. J is TRBJ1-2 and V is TRBV24-1; D ambiguous. CDR3 sequence: CATSDPVNYGYTF. CDR3 in DNA: TGTGCCACCAGTGATCCTGTAAACTATGGCTACACCTTC.